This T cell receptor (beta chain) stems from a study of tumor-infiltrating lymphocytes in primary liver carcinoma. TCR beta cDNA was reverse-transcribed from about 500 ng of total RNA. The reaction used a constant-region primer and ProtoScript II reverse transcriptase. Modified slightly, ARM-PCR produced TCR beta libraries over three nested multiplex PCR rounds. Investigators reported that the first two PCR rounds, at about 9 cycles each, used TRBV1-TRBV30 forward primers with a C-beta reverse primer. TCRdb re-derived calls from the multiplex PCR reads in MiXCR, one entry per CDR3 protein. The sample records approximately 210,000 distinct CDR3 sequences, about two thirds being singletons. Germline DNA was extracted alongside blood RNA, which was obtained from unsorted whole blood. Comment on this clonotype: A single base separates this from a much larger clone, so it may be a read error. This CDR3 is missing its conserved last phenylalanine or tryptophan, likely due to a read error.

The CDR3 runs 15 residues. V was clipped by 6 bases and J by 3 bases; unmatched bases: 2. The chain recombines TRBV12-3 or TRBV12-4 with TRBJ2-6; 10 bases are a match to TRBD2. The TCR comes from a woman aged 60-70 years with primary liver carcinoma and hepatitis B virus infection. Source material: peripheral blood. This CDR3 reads CASRGLASGANVLTS. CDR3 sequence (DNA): TGTGCCAGCAGGGGACTAGCGAGTGGGGCCAACGTCCTGACTTCC.